Sequencing of this T cell receptor (beta chain) was carried out in a study of blood T cell repertoires in COVID-19. The CDR3 runs to 15 residues. Unmatched junction bases numbered 7, after V lost 4 bases and J lost 2 bases. Germline V gives CDR1 LGHNA, CDR2 YNFKEQ. The repertoire was sequenced with immunoSEQ multiplex PCR; TCRdb's copy has only in-frame clones and lacks some. This table holds over 30,000 clones, 85% to 90% found once. The specimen sequenced was peripheral blood. This chain uses TRBV4-2 with TRBJ2-7; TRBD1 aligns across 8 bases. The clonotype originates from a man aged 65 to 79 with acute or convalescent COVID-19. The CDR3 here is CASSPGTGQPYEQYF. Here the CDR3 DNA reads TGTGCCAGCAGCCCTGGGACAGGACAGCCCTACGAGCAGTACTTC.